This T cell receptor (beta chain) was obtained from a study of circulating CD8 cells and anti-PD-1 response in melanoma. Study observations and caveats: Diversity ranked highest in DNEG and lowest in TIGIT subsets.

Using approximately 14 ng of total RNA, TCR libraries were made with the QIAseq Immune Repertoire TCR panel. TCRdb reprocessed the reads via MiXCR and lists one record per CDR3 protein. The repertoire consists of just over 650 distinct CDR3 sequences, with around 7% occurring once and the leading ten covering approximately 20%. In this sample, this clonotype is large. Its antigen is as yet unknown. CDR3 length: 16 amino acids. Germline CDR1 and CDR2: MNHEY and SMNVEV (reference sequence). Trimming at V came to 6 bases and at J to 0 bases, leaving 3 bases not matched to a gene. Four subsets defined by PD-1 and/or TIGIT were sorted from live CD3+CD8+TCRalphabeta+ cells.

This TCR was sampled from a human donor with melanoma. The chain links TRBV27 to TRBJ2-2, with 11 bases aligning to TRBD2. Material: CD8+ T cells from PBMCs, obtained at baseline or after one month of anti-PD-1 therapy (not recorded which). CDR3 protein: CASSLAGGANTGELFF. CDR3 coding DNA: TGTGCCAGCAGCCTAGCGGGGGGCGCGAACACCGGGGAGCTGTTTTTT.